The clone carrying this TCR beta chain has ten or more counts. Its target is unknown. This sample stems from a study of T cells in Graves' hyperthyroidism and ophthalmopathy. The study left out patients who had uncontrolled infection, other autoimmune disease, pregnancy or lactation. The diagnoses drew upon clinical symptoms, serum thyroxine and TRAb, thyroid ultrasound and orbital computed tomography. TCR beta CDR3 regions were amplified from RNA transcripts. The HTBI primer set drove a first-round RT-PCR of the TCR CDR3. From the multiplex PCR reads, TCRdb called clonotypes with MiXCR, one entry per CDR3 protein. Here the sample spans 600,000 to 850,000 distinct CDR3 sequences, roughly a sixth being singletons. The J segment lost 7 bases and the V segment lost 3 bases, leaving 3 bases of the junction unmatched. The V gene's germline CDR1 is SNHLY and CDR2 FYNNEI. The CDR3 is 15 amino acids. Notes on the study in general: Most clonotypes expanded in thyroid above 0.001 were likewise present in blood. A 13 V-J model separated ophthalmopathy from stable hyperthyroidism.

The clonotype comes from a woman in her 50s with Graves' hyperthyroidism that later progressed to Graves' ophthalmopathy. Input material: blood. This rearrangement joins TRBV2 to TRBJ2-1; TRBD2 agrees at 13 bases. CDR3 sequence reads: CASSEGLAGRNEQFF. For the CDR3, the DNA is TGTGCCAGCAGTGAGGGACTAGCGGGGAGGAATGAGCAGTTCTTC.